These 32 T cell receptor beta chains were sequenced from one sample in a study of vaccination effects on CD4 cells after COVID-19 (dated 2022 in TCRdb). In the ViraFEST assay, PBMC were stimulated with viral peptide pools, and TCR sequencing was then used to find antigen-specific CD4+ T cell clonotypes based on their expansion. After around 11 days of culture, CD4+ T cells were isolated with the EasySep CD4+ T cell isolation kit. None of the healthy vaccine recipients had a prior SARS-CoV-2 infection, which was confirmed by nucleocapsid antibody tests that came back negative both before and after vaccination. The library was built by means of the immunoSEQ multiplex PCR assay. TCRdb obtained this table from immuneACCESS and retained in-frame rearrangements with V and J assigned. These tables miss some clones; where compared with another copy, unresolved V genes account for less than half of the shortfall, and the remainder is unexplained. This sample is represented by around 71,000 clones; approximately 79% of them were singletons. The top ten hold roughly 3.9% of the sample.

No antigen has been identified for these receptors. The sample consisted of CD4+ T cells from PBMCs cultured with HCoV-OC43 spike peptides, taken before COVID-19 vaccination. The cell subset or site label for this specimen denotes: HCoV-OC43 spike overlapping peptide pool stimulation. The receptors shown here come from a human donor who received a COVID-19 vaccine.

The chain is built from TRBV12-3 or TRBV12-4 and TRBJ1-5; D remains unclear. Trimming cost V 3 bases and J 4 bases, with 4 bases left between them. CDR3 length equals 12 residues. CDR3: CASSFGNQPQHF. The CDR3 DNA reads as TGTGCCAGCAGTTTTGGGAATCAGCCCCAGCATTTT.

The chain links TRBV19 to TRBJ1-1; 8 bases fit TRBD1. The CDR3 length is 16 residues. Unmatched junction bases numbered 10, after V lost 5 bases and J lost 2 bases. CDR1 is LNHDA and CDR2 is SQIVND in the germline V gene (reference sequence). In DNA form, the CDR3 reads TGTGCCAGTAGTCCTAGGGGGGACAGGTTTAACACTGAAGCTTTCTTT. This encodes CASSPRGDRFNTEAFF. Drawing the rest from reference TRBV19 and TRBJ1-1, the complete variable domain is DGGITQSPKYLFRKEGQNVTLSCEQNLNHDAMYWYRQDPGQGLRLIYYSQIVNDFQKGDIAEGYSVSREKKESFPLTVTSAQKNPTAFYLCASSPRGDRFNTEAFFGQGTRLTVV.

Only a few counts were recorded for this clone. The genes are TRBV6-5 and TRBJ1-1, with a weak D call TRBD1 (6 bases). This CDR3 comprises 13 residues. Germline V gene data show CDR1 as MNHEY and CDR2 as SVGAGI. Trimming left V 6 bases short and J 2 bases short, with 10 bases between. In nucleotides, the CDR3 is TGTGCCAGCAGATTACAGGGAAACACTGAAGCTTTCTTT. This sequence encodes CASRLQGNTEAFF.

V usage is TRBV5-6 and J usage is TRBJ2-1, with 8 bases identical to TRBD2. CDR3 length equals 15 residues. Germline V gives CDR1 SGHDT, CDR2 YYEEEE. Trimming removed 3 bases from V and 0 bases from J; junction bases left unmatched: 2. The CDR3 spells CASSSRGGSYNEQFF. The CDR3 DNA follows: TGTGCCAGCAGCTCCCGGGGGGGCTCCTACAATGAGCAGTTCTTC.

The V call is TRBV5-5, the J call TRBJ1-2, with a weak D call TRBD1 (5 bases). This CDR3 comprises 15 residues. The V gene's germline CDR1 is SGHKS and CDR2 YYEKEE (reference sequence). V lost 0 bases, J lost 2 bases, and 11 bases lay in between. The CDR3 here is CASSLAGGGNYGYTF. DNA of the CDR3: TGTGCCAGCAGCTTGGCCGGGGGGGGAAACTATGGCTACACCTTC.

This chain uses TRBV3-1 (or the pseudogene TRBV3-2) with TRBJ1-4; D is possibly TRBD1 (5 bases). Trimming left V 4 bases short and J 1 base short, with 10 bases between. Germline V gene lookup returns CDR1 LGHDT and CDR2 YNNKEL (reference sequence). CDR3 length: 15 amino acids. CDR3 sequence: CASSPRQLTNEKLFF. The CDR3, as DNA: TGTGCCAGCAGCCCCCGACAGCTAACTAATGAAAAACTGTTTTTT.

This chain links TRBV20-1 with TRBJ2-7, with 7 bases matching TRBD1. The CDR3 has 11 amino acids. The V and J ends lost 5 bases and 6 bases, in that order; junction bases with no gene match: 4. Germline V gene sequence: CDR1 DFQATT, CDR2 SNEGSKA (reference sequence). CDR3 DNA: TGCAGTGCTGACAGGGAACGCGAGCAGTACGTC. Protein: CSADREREQYV.

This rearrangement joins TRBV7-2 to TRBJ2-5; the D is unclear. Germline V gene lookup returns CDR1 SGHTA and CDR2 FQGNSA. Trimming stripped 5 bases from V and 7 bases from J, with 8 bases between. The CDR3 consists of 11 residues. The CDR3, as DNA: TGTGCCAGCAGCCCCGGCTGGACCCAGTACTTC. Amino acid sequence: CASSPGWTQYF.

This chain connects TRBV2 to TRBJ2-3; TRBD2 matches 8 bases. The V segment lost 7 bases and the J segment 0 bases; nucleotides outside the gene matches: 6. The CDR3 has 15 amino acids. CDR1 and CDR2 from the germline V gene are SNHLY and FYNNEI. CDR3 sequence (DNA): TGTGCCAGCACCAGAAGCGGGGGTAGCACAGATACGCAGTATTTT. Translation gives CASTRSGGSTDTQYF.

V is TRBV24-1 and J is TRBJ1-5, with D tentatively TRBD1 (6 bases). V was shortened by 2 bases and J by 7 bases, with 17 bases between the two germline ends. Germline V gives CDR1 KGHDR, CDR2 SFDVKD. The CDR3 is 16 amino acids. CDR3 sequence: CATSDSRQGTLQPQHF. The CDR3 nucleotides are TGTGCCACCAGTGATTCACGGCAGGGGACTCTCCAGCCCCAGCATTTT.

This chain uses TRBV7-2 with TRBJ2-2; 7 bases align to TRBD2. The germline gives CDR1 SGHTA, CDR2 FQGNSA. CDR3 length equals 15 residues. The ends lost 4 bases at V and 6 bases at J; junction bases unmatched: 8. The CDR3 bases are TGTGCCAGCAGCTCCGCCGGGGGGTCCCCCGGGGAGCTGTTTTTT. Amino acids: CASSSAGGSPGELFF.

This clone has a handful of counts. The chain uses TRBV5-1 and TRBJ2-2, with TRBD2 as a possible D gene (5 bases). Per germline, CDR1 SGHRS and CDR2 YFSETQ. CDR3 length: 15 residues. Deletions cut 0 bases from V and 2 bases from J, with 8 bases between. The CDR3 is CASSLEGLNTGELFF. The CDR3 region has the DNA TGCGCCAGCAGCTTGGAAGGACTTAACACCGGGGAGCTGTTTTTT.

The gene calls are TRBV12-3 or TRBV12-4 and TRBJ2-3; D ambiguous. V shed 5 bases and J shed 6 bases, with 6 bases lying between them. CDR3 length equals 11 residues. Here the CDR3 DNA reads TGTGCCAGCAGTCTTAGGGATACGCAGTATTTT. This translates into CASSLRDTQYF.

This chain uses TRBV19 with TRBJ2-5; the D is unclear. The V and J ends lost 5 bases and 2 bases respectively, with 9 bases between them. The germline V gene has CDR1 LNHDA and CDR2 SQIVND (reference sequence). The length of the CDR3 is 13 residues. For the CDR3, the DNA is TGTGCCAGTAGTGGAACATATCAAGAGACCCAGTACTTC. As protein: CASSGTYQETQYF.

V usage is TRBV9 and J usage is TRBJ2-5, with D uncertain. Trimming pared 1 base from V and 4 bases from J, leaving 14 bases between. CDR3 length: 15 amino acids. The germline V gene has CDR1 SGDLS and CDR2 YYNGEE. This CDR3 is CASSVSQAGRETQYF. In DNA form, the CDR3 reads TGTGCCAGCAGCGTAAGTCAGGCAGGAAGAGAGACCCAGTACTTC.

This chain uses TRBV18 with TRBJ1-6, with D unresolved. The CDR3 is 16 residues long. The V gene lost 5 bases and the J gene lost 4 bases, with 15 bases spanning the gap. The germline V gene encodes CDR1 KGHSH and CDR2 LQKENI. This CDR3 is CASSSQQTTYNSPLHF. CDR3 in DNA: TGTGCCAGCTCATCACAGCAGACTACTTATAATTCACCCCTCCACTTT.

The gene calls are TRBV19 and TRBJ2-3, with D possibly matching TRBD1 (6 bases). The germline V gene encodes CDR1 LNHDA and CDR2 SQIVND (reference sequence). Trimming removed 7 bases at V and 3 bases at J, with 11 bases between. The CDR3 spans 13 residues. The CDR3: CASTEQGTDTQYF. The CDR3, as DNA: TGTGCCAGTACCGAACAGGGAACAGATACGCAGTATTTT.

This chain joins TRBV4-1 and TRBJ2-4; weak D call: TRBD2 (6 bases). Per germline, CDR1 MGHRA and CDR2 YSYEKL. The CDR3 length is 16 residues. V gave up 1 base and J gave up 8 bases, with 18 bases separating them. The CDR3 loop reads CASSQAGPRGTDIQYF. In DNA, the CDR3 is TGCGCCAGCAGCCAAGCAGGGCCGCGGGGTACAGACATTCAGTACTTC.

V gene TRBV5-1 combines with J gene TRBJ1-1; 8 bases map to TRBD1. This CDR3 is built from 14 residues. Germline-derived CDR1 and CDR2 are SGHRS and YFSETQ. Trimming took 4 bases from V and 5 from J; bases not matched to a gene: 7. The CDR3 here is CASSTEGQATEAFF. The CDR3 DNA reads TGCGCCAGCAGCACCGAGGGACAGGCGACTGAAGCTTTCTTT.

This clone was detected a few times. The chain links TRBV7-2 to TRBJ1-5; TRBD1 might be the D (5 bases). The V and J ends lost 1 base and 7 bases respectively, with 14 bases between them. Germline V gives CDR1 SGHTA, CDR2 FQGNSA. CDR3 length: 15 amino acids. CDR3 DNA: TGTGCCAGCAGCTTAGAGGGGTCCAGTAGGCAGCCCCAGCATTTT. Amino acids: CASSLEGSSRQPQHF.

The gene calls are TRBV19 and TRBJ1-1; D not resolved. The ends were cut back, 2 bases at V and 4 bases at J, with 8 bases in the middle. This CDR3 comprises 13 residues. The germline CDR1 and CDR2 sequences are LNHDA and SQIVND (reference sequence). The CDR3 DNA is TGTGCCAGTAGTATACGGGGTGCCACTGAAGCTTTCTTT. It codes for CASSIRGATEAFF.

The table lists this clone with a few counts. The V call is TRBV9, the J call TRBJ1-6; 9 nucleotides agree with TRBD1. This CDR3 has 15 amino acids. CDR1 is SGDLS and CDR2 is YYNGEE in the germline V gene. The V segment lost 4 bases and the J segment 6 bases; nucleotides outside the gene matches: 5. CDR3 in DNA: TGTGCCAGCAGCACGGGACAGGGAGGTAATTCACCCCTCCACTTT. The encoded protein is CASSTGQGGNSPLHF.

The CDR3: CASSYGGSYNEQFF. In DNA form, the CDR3 reads TGTGCCAGCAGCTACGGGGGCTCCTACAATGAGCAGTTCTTC. The genes are TRBV7-3 and TRBJ2-1; the D gene is possibly TRBD2 (6 bases). Trimming stripped 4 bases from V and 0 bases from J, with 7 bases between. The CDR3 has 14 amino acids. Germline-derived CDR1 and CDR2 are SGHTA and FQGTGA.

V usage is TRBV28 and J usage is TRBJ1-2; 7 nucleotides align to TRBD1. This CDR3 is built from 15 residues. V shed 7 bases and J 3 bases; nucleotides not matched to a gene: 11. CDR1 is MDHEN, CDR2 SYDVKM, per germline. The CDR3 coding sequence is TGTGCCAGCAAATACGGACAGGATCCTTACTATGGCTACACCTTC. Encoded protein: CASKYGQDPYYGYTF.

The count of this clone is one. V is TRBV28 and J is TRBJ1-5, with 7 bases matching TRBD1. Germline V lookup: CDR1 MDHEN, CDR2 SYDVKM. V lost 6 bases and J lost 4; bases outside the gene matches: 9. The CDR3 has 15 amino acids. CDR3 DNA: TGTGCCAGCAGGCCGACGGGACAGATAAATCAGCCCCAGCATTTT. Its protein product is CASRPTGQINQPQHF.

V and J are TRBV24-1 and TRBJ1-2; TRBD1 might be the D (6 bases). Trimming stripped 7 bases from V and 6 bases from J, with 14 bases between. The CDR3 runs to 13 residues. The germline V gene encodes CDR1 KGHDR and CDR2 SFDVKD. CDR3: CATRAQGFDGYTF. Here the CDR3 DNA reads TGTGCCACCAGAGCACAGGGTTTTGATGGCTACACCTTC.

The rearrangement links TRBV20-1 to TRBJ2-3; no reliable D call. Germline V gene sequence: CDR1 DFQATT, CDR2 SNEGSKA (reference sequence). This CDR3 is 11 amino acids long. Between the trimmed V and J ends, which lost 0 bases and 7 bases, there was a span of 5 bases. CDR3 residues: CSARETNTQYF. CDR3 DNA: TGCAGTGCTAGAGAGACGAATACGCAGTATTTT.

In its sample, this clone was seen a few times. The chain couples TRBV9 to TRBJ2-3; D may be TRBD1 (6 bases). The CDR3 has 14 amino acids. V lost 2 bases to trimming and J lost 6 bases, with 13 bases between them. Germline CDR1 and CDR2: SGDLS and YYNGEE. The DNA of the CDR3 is TGTGCCAGCAGCGTGGGTAGGGGGAGCGATACGCAGTATTTT. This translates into CASSVGRGSDTQYF.

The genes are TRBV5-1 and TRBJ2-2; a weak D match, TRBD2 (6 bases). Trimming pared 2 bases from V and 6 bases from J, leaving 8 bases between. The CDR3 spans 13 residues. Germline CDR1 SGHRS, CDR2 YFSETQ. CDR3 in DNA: TGCGCCAGCAGCTTCCTAGCGTCCGGGGAGCTGTTTTTT. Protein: CASSFLASGELFF.

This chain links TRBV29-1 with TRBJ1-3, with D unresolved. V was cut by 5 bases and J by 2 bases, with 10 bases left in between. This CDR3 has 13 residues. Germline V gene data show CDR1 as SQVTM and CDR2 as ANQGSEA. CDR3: CSVLVNTGNTIYF. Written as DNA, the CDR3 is TGCAGCGTTTTGGTGAATACTGGAAACACCATATATTTT.

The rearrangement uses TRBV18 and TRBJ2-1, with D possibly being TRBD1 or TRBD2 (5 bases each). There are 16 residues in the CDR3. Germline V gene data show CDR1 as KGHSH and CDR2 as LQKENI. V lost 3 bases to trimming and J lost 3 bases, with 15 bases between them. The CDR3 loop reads CASSPTGAGRYNEQFF. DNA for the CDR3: TGTGCCAGCTCACCCACCGGGGCAGGGCGCTACAATGAGCAGTTCTTC.

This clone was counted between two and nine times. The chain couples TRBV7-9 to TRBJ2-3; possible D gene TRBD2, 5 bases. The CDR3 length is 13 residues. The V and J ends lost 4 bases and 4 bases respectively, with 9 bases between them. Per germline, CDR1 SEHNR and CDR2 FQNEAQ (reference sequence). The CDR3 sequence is CASSYLASDTQYF. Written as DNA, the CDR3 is TGTGCCAGCAGCTACCTAGCCTCAGATACGCAGTATTTT. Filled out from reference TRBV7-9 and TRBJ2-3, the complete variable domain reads DTGVSQNPRHKITKRGQNVTFRCDPISEHNRLYWYRQTLGQGPEFLTYFQNEAQLEKSRLLSDRFSAERPKGSFSTLEIQRTEQGDSAMYLCASSYLASDTQYFGPGTRLTVL.